These 13 T cell receptor beta chains were sequenced from one sample in a study of OX40 agonist ivuxolimab in advanced cancers. Sequencing was performed with immunoSEQ multiplex PCR; in TCRdb, only in-frame clones are kept and a portion is missing. This repertoire shows more than 60,000 clones, about 80% found once; its top ten account for roughly 4.1%. The material sequenced was CD4+ or CD8+ T cells sorted from blood, taken in a trial of the OX40 agonist ivuxolimab. The receptors were sampled from an adult with an advanced solid tumor such as melanoma, head and neck, liver or kidney cancer.

J is TRBJ1-1 and V is TRBV27; the D gene is possibly TRBD1 (6 bases). This CDR3 has 16 residues. Germline V lookup: CDR1 MNHEY, CDR2 SMNVEV (reference sequence). V was trimmed by 1 base and J by 4 bases, leaving 16 bases between them. The CDR3 DNA is TGTGCCAGCAGTTTATTCCGCTCGGGGGGGGCCACTGAAGCTTTCTTT. This gives the protein CASSLFRSGGATEAFF.

This chain uses TRBV2 with TRBJ1-3; D unresolved. Trimming shortened V by 5 bases and J by 0 bases, and 11 bases separated the two germline ends. Germline V gene lookup returns CDR1 SNHLY and CDR2 FYNNEI. CDR3 length equals 15 residues. The CDR3 DNA reads as TGTGCCAGCAGTCCTATGACGGCCTCTGGAAACACCATATATTTT. Protein sequence: CASSPMTASGNTIYF. Supplemented by reference TRBV2 and TRBJ1-3, the full variable domain reads EPEVTQTPSHQVTQMGQEVILRCVPISNHLYFYWYRQILGQKVEFLVSFYNNEISEKSEIFDDQFSVERPDGSNFTLKIRSTKLEDSAMYFCASSPMTASGNTIYFGEGSWLTVV.

In this sample, this clone turned up a few times. The chain joins TRBV9 to TRBJ2-1; 12 nucleotides match TRBD2. V lost 2 bases to trimming and J lost 4 bases; unmatched junction nucleotides: 1. The CDR3 totals 15 residues. CDR1 and CDR2 from the germline V gene are SGDLS and YYNGEE. In DNA form, the CDR3 reads TGTGCCAGCAGCGTCACTAGCGGGGGGTACAATGAGCAGTTCTTC. This gives the protein CASSVTSGGYNEQFF.

The V call is TRBV5-4, the J call TRBJ1-1; TRBD1 matches at 7 bases. J lost 7 bases, V lost 4 bases, and 10 bases had no gene match. This CDR3 contains 14 residues. Per the germline V gene, CDR1 is SGHNT and CDR2 is YYREEE (reference sequence). CDR3 loop: CASSQDPGTVEAFF. CDR3 coding DNA: TGTGCCAGCAGCCAAGATCCCGGGACAGTTGAAGCTTTCTTT.

The chain employs TRBV15 and TRBJ2-5; 7 bases align to TRBD2. Losses at the gene ends were 3 bases for V and 1 base for J; bases not matched to a gene: 2. Germline V gene data show CDR1 as LNHNV and CDR2 as YYDKDF (reference sequence). CDR3 length equals 14 residues. CDR3 in amino acids: CATSRGTIQETQYF. The CDR3 nucleotides read TGTGCCACCAGCAGGGGGACTATCCAAGAGACCCAGTACTTC. The full variable domain, with the rest looked up from reference TRBV15 and TRBJ2-5, is DAMVIQNPRYQVTQFGKPVTLSCSQTLNHNVMYWYQQKSSQAPKLLFHYYDKDFNNEADTPDNFQSRRPNTSFCFLDIRSPGLGDTAMYLCATSRGTIQETQYFGPGTRLLVL.

The chain is built from TRBV2 and TRBJ1-5; 8 bases agree with TRBD1. The germline gives CDR1 SNHLY, CDR2 FYNNEI. The CDR3 sequence is 14 residues long. Germline trimming cut 6 bases from V and 5 bases from J; bases unmatched to any gene: 6. The CDR3 region has the DNA TGTGCCAGCAGCGCCGGGACAGGCCATCAGCCCCAGCATTTT. It encodes CASSAGTGHQPQHF.

The rearrangement joins TRBV5-1 to TRBJ2-6; D is unclear. The germline V and J ends were trimmed by 4 bases and 0 bases, with 17 bases remaining between them. Germline CDR1 SGHRS, CDR2 YFSETQ. The CDR3 has 18 residues. CDR3 sequence (DNA): TGCGCCAGCAGCACAACCCTCGGACGGAGCTCTGGGGCCAACGTCCTGACTTTC. Protein sequence: CASSTTLGRSSGANVLTF.

The chain carries TRBV18 and TRBJ2-2, with 7 bases aligning to TRBD1. The CDR3 extends over 15 amino acids. V was pared by 4 bases and J by 1 base, with 3 bases of the junction left unmatched. Germline loops: CDR1 KGHSH, CDR2 LQKENI. CDR3 residues: CASSLGQVNTGELFF. In DNA form, the CDR3 reads TGTGCCAGCTCACTCGGACAGGTGAACACCGGGGAGCTGTTTTTT.

The CDR3 coding sequence is TGTGCCAGCAGCTTATACGAGGGGCCAATGAACACTGAAGCTTTCTTT. Protein product: CASSLYEGPMNTEAFF. The chain combines TRBV7-2 with TRBJ1-1, with a possible D match to TRBD1 (5 bases). The CDR3 spans 16 residues. Per the germline V gene, CDR1 is SGHTA and CDR2 is FQGNSA. V shed 2 bases and J shed 0 bases, with 13 bases lying between them. Full variable domain (remainder filled in from reference TRBV7-2 and TRBJ1-1): GAGVSQSPSNKVTEKGKDVELRCDPISGHTALYWYRQSLGQGLEFLIYFQGNSAPDKSGLPSDRFSAERTGGSVSTLTIQRTQQEDSAVYLCASSLYEGPMNTEAFFGQGTRLTVV.

The chain has TRBV9 and TRBJ2-1; 7 bases fit TRBD1. The CDR3 is 15 amino acids. V lost 4 bases and J lost 0; bases outside the gene matches: 4. Per the germline V gene, CDR1 is SGDLS and CDR2 is YYNGEE. The CDR3 region is CASSRGGSSYNEQFF. The CDR3, as DNA: TGTGCCAGCAGCCGAGGGGGCAGCTCCTACAATGAGCAGTTCTTC.

The chain employs TRBV7-2 and TRBJ1-1; the D gene is possibly TRBD1 (5 bases). Germline V gene lookup returns CDR1 SGHTA and CDR2 FQGNSA. CDR3 length: 15 amino acids. The V gene lost 5 bases and the J gene lost 5 bases, with 18 bases spanning the gap. Here the CDR3 DNA reads TGTGCCAGCAGCATACAATCAGGGCTCCTAACTGAAGCTTTCTTT. It specifies CASSIQSGLLTEAFF.

The V gene is TRBV6-5, the J gene TRBJ2-6, with D possibly TRBD2 on 5 matching bases. V dropped 2 bases and J dropped 2 bases, with 10 bases sitting between them. Per germline, CDR1 MNHEY and CDR2 SVGAGI. This CDR3 comprises 16 residues. CDR3 amino acids: CASSYLGVTGANVLTF. The CDR3 DNA reads TGTGCCAGCAGTTACCTCGGGGTAACTGGGGCCAACGTCCTGACTTTC.

This chain joins TRBV4-1 and TRBJ2-3, with 7 bases aligning to TRBD1. The CDR3 runs to 16 residues. Per germline, CDR1 MGHRA and CDR2 YSYEKL. Trimming removed 4 bases from V and 3 bases from J; junction bases left unmatched: 10. CDR3 sequence reads: CASSLSPGQFTDTQYF. CDR3 DNA: TGCGCCAGCAGCCTAAGCCCGGGACAGTTTACAGATACGCAGTATTTT.